A single sample gave rise to the 9 T cell receptor beta chains below, sequenced in a study of CD4 T cells in relation to SARS-CoV-2 and coronaviruses. CD4+ T cells from unexposed donors were obtained before the COVID-19 pandemic (2011-2018). After about 10 days of culture, CD4+ T cells were isolated. Here immunoSEQ multiplex PCR was the method, and the copy in TCRdb shows in-frame clones only, minus some. The data contain under 25,000 clones, around four fifths of them singletons. These receptors have no known antigen. Input material: CD4+ T cells from PBMCs, cultured in vitro. Source of these receptors: a human donor in good health.

This rearrangement joins TRBV30 to TRBJ2-3; D is perhaps TRBD1 or TRBD2 (6 bases each). Germline V CDR1 and CDR2: GTSNPN, SVGIG (reference sequence). Trimming cost V 2 bases and J 6 bases, with 15 bases left between them. The CDR3 is made up of 14 amino acids. This chain's CDR3 is CAWSRGAPVDTQYF. CDR3 DNA sequence: TGTGCCTGGAGTAGGGGGGCCCCGGTGGATACGCAGTATTTT.

V is TRBV5-8 and J is TRBJ2-3; 8 bases line up with TRBD2. V lost 0 bases and J lost 8; bases outside the gene matches: 5. The CDR3 runs 14 residues. Germline CDR1 and CDR2: SGHTS and YDEGEE. CDR3 bases: TGTGCCAGCAGCTTGGAGAGCGGGAGAAGTACGCAGTATTTT. The encoded protein is CASSLESGRSTQYF.

V is TRBV28 and J is TRBJ1-2; no clear D. V was trimmed by 6 bases and J by 8 bases, leaving 22 bases between them. Looked up from germline, CDR1 is MDHEN and CDR2 is SYDVKM. The CDR3 has 15 amino acids. CDR3 in amino acids: CASSPSATTYRGYTF. The DNA for the CDR3 is TGTGCCAGCAGCCCGAGCGCAACGACCTATCGCGGCTACACCTTC.

V gene TRBV29-1 combines with J gene TRBJ2-7, with D possibly being TRBD1 or TRBD2 (5 bases each). Germline V gene sequence: CDR1 SQVTM, CDR2 ANQGSEA. V gave up 6 bases and J gave up 1 base, with 16 bases separating them. This CDR3 is 14 amino acids long. The CDR3 coding sequence is TGCAGCGTGAGGGCCCGGGACCGATCCTACGAGCAGTACTTC. It codes for CSVRARDRSYEQYF.

This chain joins TRBV3-1 (or the pseudogene TRBV3-2) and TRBJ1-2, with 7 positions matching TRBD1. V was pared by 0 bases and J by 4 bases, with 2 bases of the junction left unmatched. Germline V gene data show CDR1 as LGHDT and CDR2 as YNNKEL (reference sequence). This CDR3 has 14 amino acids. The CDR3: CASSQEGQPYGYTF. CDR3 in DNA: TGTGCCAGCAGCCAAGAGGGACAGCCCTATGGCTACACCTTC.

The chain is built from TRBV7-7 and TRBJ1-5; D not resolved. The CDR3 contains 14 residues. Germline V gene data show CDR1 as SSHAT and CDR2 as FNYEAQ (reference sequence). The germline V and J ends were trimmed by 5 bases and 2 bases, with 10 bases remaining between them. For the CDR3, the DNA is TGTGCCAGCAGCCCTGGGATTTGCAATCAGCCCCAGCATTTT. Amino acids: CASSPGICNQPQHF.

This sequence joins TRBV3-1 (or the pseudogene TRBV3-2) and TRBJ1-2; D ambiguous. Germline-derived CDR1 and CDR2 are LGHDT and YNNKEL (reference sequence). This CDR3 is 11 amino acids long. Trimming shortened V by 5 bases and J by 8 bases, and 9 bases separated the two germline ends. The CDR3 DNA sequence: TGTGCCAGCAGCGATTCAGGAGGCTACACCTTC. Protein product: CASSDSGGYTF.

J is TRBJ2-1 and V is TRBV11-3; 16 bases are a match to TRBD2. Trimming at V came to 5 bases and at J to 10 bases, leaving 8 bases not matched to a gene. This CDR3 is 16 amino acids long. The germline V gene has CDR1 SGHNT and CDR2 YENEEA. Here the CDR3 DNA reads TGTGCCAGCAGCCCGGGACTAGCGGGAGGGGTAGGGGAGCAGTTCTTC. Amino acid sequence: CASSPGLAGGVGEQFF.

This chain uses TRBV28 with TRBJ1-2; tentative D call: TRBD1 (5 bases). With 6 bases removed from V and 0 bases from J, the gap between germline ends came to 11 bases. This CDR3 has 14 amino acids. The germline V gene encodes CDR1 MDHEN and CDR2 SYDVKM. CDR3 residues: CASSGALANYGYTF. For the CDR3, the DNA is TGTGCCAGCAGCGGGGCCTTAGCTAACTATGGCTACACCTTC.